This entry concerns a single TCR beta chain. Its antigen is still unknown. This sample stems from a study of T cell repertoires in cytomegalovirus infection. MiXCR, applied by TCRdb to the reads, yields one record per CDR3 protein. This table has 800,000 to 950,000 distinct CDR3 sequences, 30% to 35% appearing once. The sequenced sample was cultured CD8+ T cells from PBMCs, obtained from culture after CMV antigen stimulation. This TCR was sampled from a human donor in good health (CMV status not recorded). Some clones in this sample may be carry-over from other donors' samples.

CDR3 region: CASSLRTSGGGYNEQFF. The CDR3 DNA sequence: TGTGCCAGCAGCTTGAGGACTAGCGGGGGGGGATACAATGAGCAGTTCTTC. This chain connects TRBV5-6 to TRBJ2-1; 15 positions agree with TRBD2. The CDR3 has 17 residues. Germline CDR1 reads SGHDT; CDR2 reads YYEEEE. With V trimmed by 1 base and J by 4 bases, 3 bases remained unmatched.